The 5 T cell receptor beta chains given below trace back to one sample, sequenced in a study of cytomegalovirus exposure and HLA in healthy donors. Primers included in the PCR were 60 Vbeta and 13 Jbeta primers. The protocol was immunoSEQ multiplex PCR, while the TCRdb copy is restricted to in-frame clones and leaves out a portion. The sample contains roughly 200,000 clones, just under 70% of which appear only once. Material: PBMCs. The receptor source for this set is a man in his forties in good health and CMV-seropositive.

The chain has TRBV2 and TRBJ1-2; D might be TRBD1 (6 bases). Germline assignment: CDR1 SNHLY and CDR2 FYNNEI. There are 13 residues in the CDR3. The V end lost 5 bases, the J end lost 6 bases, and 13 bases lay between the germline ends. CDR3 in amino acids: CASSLAQGHGYTF. The CDR3, as DNA: TGTGCCAGCAGTTTAGCACAGGGACATGGCTACACCTTC.

The chain joins TRBV5-1 to TRBJ2-1; tentative D call: TRBD1 (6 bases). The CDR3 consists of 15 residues. Germline CDR1 reads SGHRS; CDR2 reads YFSETQ. V dropped 0 bases and J dropped 7 bases, with 14 bases sitting between them. The CDR3 DNA follows: TGCGCCAGCAGCTTGGAGGGGGATTTGAAAAATGAGCAGTTCTTC. Amino acids: CASSLEGDLKNEQFF.

The genes are TRBV4-3 and TRBJ2-7; 8 bases match TRBD2. The CDR3 is made up of 13 amino acids. Germline V gives CDR1 LGHNA, CDR2 YSLEER. Unmatched junction bases numbered 5, after V lost 4 bases and J lost 6 bases. CDR3 sequence reads: CASSPSGGGEQYF. For the CDR3, the DNA is TGCGCCAGCAGCCCATCGGGGGGGGGCGAGCAGTACTTC.

This clone was seen only a few times. The J gene is TRBJ1-5, the V gene TRBV19; D gene ambiguous. Trimming left V 8 bases short and J 4 bases short, with 6 bases between. In germline, CDR1 is LNHDA, CDR2 SQIVND (reference sequence). This CDR3 comprises 11 residues. CDR3 residues: CASGGNQPQHF. In nucleotides, the CDR3 is TGTGCCAGTGGAGGGAATCAGCCCCAGCATTTT.

The gene calls are TRBV6-1 and TRBJ1-5, with no clear D. V was shortened by 2 bases and J by 2 bases, with 13 bases between the two germline ends. The CDR3 has 16 residues. Germline V gene lookup returns CDR1 MNHNS and CDR2 SASEGT. CDR3 sequence reads: CASSESPGYRNQPQHF. CDR3 DNA sequence: TGTGCCAGCAGTGAATCCCCGGGATATCGCAATCAGCCCCAGCATTTT.